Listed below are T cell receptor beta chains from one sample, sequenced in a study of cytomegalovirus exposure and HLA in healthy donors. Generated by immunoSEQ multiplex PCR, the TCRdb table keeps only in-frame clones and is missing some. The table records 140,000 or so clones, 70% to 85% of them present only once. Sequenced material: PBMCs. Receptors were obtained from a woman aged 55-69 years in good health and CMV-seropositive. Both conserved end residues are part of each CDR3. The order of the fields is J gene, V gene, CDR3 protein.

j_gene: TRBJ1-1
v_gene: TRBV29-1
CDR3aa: CSVEAGWNTEAFF

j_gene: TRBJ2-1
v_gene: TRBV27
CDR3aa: CASRLGGSSYNEQFF

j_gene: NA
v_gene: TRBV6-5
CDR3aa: CASSYSIGTGVYEQYF

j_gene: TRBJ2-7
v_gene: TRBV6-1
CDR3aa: CASSEAGSGLTYEQYF

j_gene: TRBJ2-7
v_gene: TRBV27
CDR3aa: CASRTTRDRGSYEQYF

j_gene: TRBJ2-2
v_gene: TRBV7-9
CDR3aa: CASSLLLTGELFF

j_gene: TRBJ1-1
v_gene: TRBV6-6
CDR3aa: CASSYSWDKNTEAFF

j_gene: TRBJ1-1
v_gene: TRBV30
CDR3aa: CAFGTGGTEAFF

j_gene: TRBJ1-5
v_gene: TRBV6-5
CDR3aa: CANPTEQSNQPQHF

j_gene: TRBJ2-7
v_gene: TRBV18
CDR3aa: CASSPRDRGIVEQYF

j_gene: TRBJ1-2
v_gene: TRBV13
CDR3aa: CASSRGTVGYTF

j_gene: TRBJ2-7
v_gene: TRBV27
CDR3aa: CASSSGTGGGEQYF

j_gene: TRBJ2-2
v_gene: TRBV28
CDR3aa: CASRLGTSGANTGELFF

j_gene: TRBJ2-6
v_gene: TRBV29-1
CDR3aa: CSVVLGSGANVLTF

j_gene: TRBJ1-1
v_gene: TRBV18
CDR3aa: CASSGSGGTFF

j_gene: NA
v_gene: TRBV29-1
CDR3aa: CSVVTGSYEQYF

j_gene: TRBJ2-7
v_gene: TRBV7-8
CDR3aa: CASSSRTAYEQYF

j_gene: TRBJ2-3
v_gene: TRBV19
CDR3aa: CASSTGTDTQYF

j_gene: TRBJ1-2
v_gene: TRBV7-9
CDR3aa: CASSRSGGPDYGYTF

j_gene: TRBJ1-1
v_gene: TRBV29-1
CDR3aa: CSVRALNTEAFF

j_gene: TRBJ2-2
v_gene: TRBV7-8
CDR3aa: CASSFYTGTSGSWTGELFF

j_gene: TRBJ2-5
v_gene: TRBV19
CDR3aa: CASRSGTGVSETQYF